The 26 T cell receptor beta chains presented below share a single source sample, sequenced in a study of cytomegalovirus exposure and HLA in healthy donors. The PCR had 60 Vbeta and 13 Jbeta primers. Clones were read by immunoSEQ multiplex PCR, and TCRdb kept only the in-frame ones, dropping some. The table shows about 140,000 clones, with about 76% occurring only once. Sequencing was carried out using PBMCs. Every receptor here comes from a woman aged 40 to 55 in good health and CMV-seronegative.

The chain links TRBV11-1 to TRBJ1-1, with 7 positions matching TRBD1. The V gene end was trimmed by 2 bases and the J gene end by 2 bases; junction bases not matched to a gene: 8. This CDR3 region has 16 residues. Germline V gene lookup returns CDR1 SGHAT and CDR2 FQDESV (reference sequence). CDR3 sequence: CASSLRRRGQNTEAFF. CDR3 DNA: TGTGCCAGCAGCTTACGGCGAAGGGGGCAAAACACTGAAGCTTTCTTT.

V usage is TRBV4-3 and J usage is TRBJ1-2; TRBD1 matches at 7 bases. Germline trimming cut 4 bases from V and 3 bases from J; bases unmatched to any gene: 8. CDR1 LGHNA and CDR2 YSLEER come from the germline V gene. This CDR3 contains 15 residues. For the CDR3, the DNA is TGCGCCAGCAGCCCGGGTCCCGGGACAGACTATGGCTACACCTTC. Translated: CASSPGPGTDYGYTF.

The chain recombines TRBV6-5 with TRBJ1-5; D is ambiguous. Trimming shortened V by 6 bases and J by 3 bases, and 12 bases separated the two germline ends. This CDR3 spans 14 amino acids. CDR1 and CDR2 from the germline V gene are MNHEY and SVGAGI. The CDR3 is CASSPPGYNQPQHF. The CDR3 DNA sequence: TGTGCCAGCAGCCCCCCGGGGTACAATCAGCCCCAGCATTTT.

This clone was detected once. The chain carries TRBV7-9 and TRBJ2-7; the match to TRBD2 covers 10 bases. The V and J ends lost 3 bases and 0 bases, in that order; junction bases with no gene match: 5. CDR1 is SEHNR and CDR2 is FQNEAQ in the germline V gene (reference sequence). This CDR3 is 16 amino acids long. The CDR3 reads CASSFYTSGASYEQYF. The CDR3 DNA follows: TGTGCCAGCAGCTTCTACACTAGCGGGGCCTCCTACGAGCAGTACTTC.

This clone was seen once. The chain combines TRBV7-9 with TRBJ1-4; perhaps TRBD1 as D (6 bases). The germline V and J ends were trimmed by 5 bases and 4 bases, with 11 bases remaining between them. CDR3 length: 14 residues. CDR1 is SEHNR and CDR2 is FQNEAQ in the germline V gene (reference sequence). This chain's CDR3 is CASSLGTSNEKLFF. The DNA of the CDR3 is TGTGCCAGCAGCCTGGGGACAAGTAATGAAAAACTGTTTTTT.

The V call is TRBV18, the J call TRBJ2-7; D not certain. Germline loops: CDR1 KGHSH, CDR2 LQKENI. The CDR3 runs to 13 residues. V was shortened by 2 bases and J by 0 bases, with 5 bases between the two germline ends. In DNA, the CDR3 is TGTGCCAGCTCACCATTTAGCTCCTACGAGCAGTACTTC. Encoded protein: CASSPFSSYEQYF.

The rearrangement links TRBV6-5 to TRBJ2-5, with 9 bases identical to TRBD1. This CDR3 spans 14 amino acids. Germline CDR1 MNHEY, CDR2 SVGAGI. V lost 5 bases and J lost 6; bases outside the gene matches: 7. CDR3 residues: CASSQTGGLKTQYF. The CDR3 DNA is TGTGCCAGCAGTCAAACAGGGGGCCTAAAGACCCAGTACTTC.

V and J are TRBV6-5 and TRBJ2-1; 7 nucleotides align to TRBD1. Germline CDR1 and CDR2: MNHEY and SVGAGI. This CDR3 is built from 15 residues. V lost 0 bases and J lost 7; bases outside the gene matches: 6. The CDR3 reads CASSYSGQLWNEQFF. The CDR3 DNA reads as TGTGCCAGCAGTTACTCGGGACAGCTTTGGAATGAGCAGTTCTTC.

The chain recombines TRBV7-6 with TRBJ2-2, with 9 nucleotides matching TRBD1. CDR1 SGHVS and CDR2 FNYEAQ come from the germline V gene. V was clipped by 5 bases and J by 7 bases; unmatched bases: 8. The CDR3 covers 15 residues. The CDR3 loop reads CASSDYRGRIGELFF. The CDR3 bases are TGTGCCAGCAGCGACTACAGGGGGCGCATCGGGGAGCTGTTTTTT.

The rearrangement links TRBV4-1 to TRBJ2-1, with D possibly being TRBD2 (6 bases). Between the trimmed V and J ends, which lost 0 bases and 5 bases, there was a span of 17 bases. The CDR3 extends over 17 amino acids. Germline CDR1 and CDR2: MGHRA and YSYEKL. CDR3 residues: CASSQDSGAGTHNEQFF. The CDR3 DNA sequence: TGCGCCAGCAGCCAAGATTCCGGGGCAGGGACTCACAATGAGCAGTTCTTC.

V and J are TRBV4-3 and TRBJ2-7; a possible D gene is TRBD1 (6 bases). Trimming removed 0 bases from V and 2 bases from J, with 14 bases in between. The CDR3 sequence is 16 residues long. CDR1 and CDR2 from the germline V gene are LGHNA and YSLEER. The CDR3 is CASSQDVQGPTYEQYF. CDR3 coding DNA: TGCGCCAGCAGCCAAGATGTTCAGGGGCCGACCTACGAGCAGTACTTC.

This clone was detected a few times. CDR3 sequence: CASSPSPGLGPEAFF. For the CDR3, the DNA is TGTGCCAGTAGTCCCTCCCCCGGACTTGGCCCTGAAGCTTTCTTT. The chain uses TRBV19 and TRBJ1-1; D is unresolved. V lost 5 bases to trimming and J lost 6 bases, with 19 bases between them. Germline V gene lookup returns CDR1 LNHDA and CDR2 SQIVND (reference sequence). There are 15 residues in the CDR3.

This chain links TRBV5-5 with TRBJ2-6, with D unresolved. Germline V gene sequence: CDR1 SGHKS, CDR2 YYEKEE (reference sequence). CDR3 length equals 14 residues. Trimming shortened V by 1 base and J by 4 bases, and 6 bases separated the two germline ends. CDR3 region: CASSLQVGANVLTF. DNA for the CDR3: TGTGCCAGCAGCTTGCAGGTGGGGGCCAACGTCCTGACTTTC.

This clone has a handful of counts. CDR3 amino acids: CASSLAGTGTDTQYF. CDR3 DNA: TGTGCCAGCAGCTTGGCCGGGACAGGCACAGATACGCAGTATTTT. The chain uses TRBV5-4 and TRBJ2-3; 7 bases agree with TRBD1. The ends lost 0 bases at V and 1 base at J; junction bases unmatched: 2. From germline, CDR1 is SGHNT and CDR2 YYREEE (reference sequence). CDR3 size: 15 residues.

The gene calls are TRBV27 and TRBJ2-1, with 7 bases fitting TRBD1. The CDR3 covers 13 residues. J lost 10 bases, V lost 3 bases, and 6 bases had no gene match. CDR1 and CDR2 from the germline V gene are MNHEY and SMNVEV (reference sequence). CDR3 region: CASSFRGPGEQFF. Written as DNA, the CDR3 is TGTGCCAGCAGTTTTAGGGGGCCGGGGGAGCAGTTCTTC.

CDR3 region: CASNQGRFLPQGANQPQHF. The CDR3 nucleotides are TGTGCCAGTAACCAAGGCCGTTTTCTGCCCCAAGGAGCCAATCAGCCCCAGCATTTT. The V and J genes are TRBV19 and TRBJ1-5, with no clear D. CDR3 length: 19 amino acids. V shed 7 bases and J shed 3 bases, with 28 bases lying between them. CDR1 is LNHDA and CDR2 is SQIVND in the germline V gene (reference sequence).

The chain employs TRBV6-5 and TRBJ2-6, with D tentatively TRBD1 (6 bases). Germline CDR1 MNHEY, CDR2 SVGAGI. CDR3 size: 15 residues. The V end was cut by 2 bases, the J end by 4 bases, with 9 bases between. The CDR3, as DNA: TGTGCCAGCAGTTACCAGGGGCGGGGGGCCAACGTCCTGACTTTC. Protein product: CASSYQGRGANVLTF.

This clone was picked up a small number of times. This chain connects TRBV9 to TRBJ2-1; 9 nucleotides align to TRBD1. From germline, CDR1 is SGDLS and CDR2 YYNGEE. Trimming took 4 bases from V and 3 from J; bases not matched to a gene: 8. CDR3 length: 16 residues. CDR3 loop: CASSPRGQGDYNEQFF. The CDR3 DNA is TGTGCCAGCAGCCCACGGGGACAGGGAGACTACAATGAGCAGTTCTTC. The full variable domain, its missing parts supplied by reference TRBV9 and TRBJ2-1, is DSGVTQTPKHLITATGQRVTLRCSPRSGDLSVYWYQQSLDQGLQFLIQYYNGEERAKGNILERFSAQQFPDLHSELNLSSLELGDSALYFCASSPRGQGDYNEQFFGPGTRLTVL.

The rearrangement joins TRBV12-5 to TRBJ2-1, with 12 bases lining up with TRBD2. Germline V gives CDR1 LGHNT, CDR2 FRNRAP. The CDR3 has 15 amino acids. CDR3 in amino acids: CATSAPTSGGHEQFF. DNA for the CDR3: TGTGCAACCTCCGCCCCGACTAGCGGGGGTCATGAGCAGTTCTTC.

V is TRBV10-3 and J is TRBJ2-3, with 11 bases matching TRBD2. V was clipped by 0 bases and J by 4 bases; unmatched bases: 6. This CDR3 is built from 17 residues. Germline assignment: CDR1 ENHRY and CDR2 SYGVKD. DNA of the CDR3: TGTGCCATCAGTGAGTCGTTGGGTAGCGGGGGGGCAGATACGCAGTATTTT. This translates into CAISESLGSGGADTQYF.

The CDR3 coding sequence is TGCGCCAGCAGTCAATCATGCAGGTTGGCAGGGGGGTCTCTGGACGAGCAGTACTTC. As protein: CASSQSCRLAGGSLDEQYF. This chain connects TRBV23-1 to TRBJ2-7; perhaps TRBD1 as D (7 bases). TRBV23-1 is classed as an ORF, of uncertain function. This CDR3 comprises 19 residues. V shed 0 bases and J shed 5 bases, with 26 bases lying between them.

The chain recombines TRBV28 with TRBJ2-3; tentative D call: TRBD2 (5 bases). CDR1 MDHEN and CDR2 SYDVKM come from the germline V gene. V was shortened by 2 bases and J by 6 bases, with 6 bases between the two germline ends. The CDR3 covers 12 residues. This CDR3 reads CASSLRGDTQYF. DNA for the CDR3: TGTGCCAGCAGTTTAAGAGGGGATACGCAGTATTTT.

The gene calls are TRBV6-1 and TRBJ1-1; the D gene is possibly TRBD1 (5 bases). The CDR3 is 15 residues long. The V end was cut by 4 bases, the J end by 0 bases, with 12 bases between. Germline V gene lookup returns CDR1 MNHNS and CDR2 SASEGT. CDR3: CASSVDSNLNTEAFF. CDR3 DNA: TGTGCCAGCAGTGTAGACAGTAATTTGAACACTGAAGCTTTCTTT.

This clone has only one observation. V and J are TRBV14 and TRBJ2-3; D gene unclear. Per germline, CDR1 SGHDN and CDR2 FVKESK. The length of the CDR3 is 16 residues. The ends were cut back, 4 bases at V and 0 bases at J, with 14 bases in the middle. The CDR3 DNA reads TGTGCCAGCAGCCCTTTGGTTTCGGTTAGCACAGATACGCAGTATTTT. Amino acids: CASSPLVSVSTDTQYF.

The chain uses TRBV18 and TRBJ1-2, with TRBD1 identical over 7 bases. The germline V gene encodes CDR1 KGHSH and CDR2 LQKENI. The CDR3 runs to 15 residues. The V and J ends lost 3 bases and 7 bases, in that order; junction bases with no gene match: 11. The CDR3 protein is CASSPDLQGGSGYTF. In DNA form, the CDR3 reads TGTGCCAGCTCACCTGACCTTCAGGGGGGCTCTGGCTACACCTTC.

As to this clone: One end of the junction varies from germline; a read error may be responsible. J is TRBJ2-7 and V is TRBV27; perhaps TRBD1 as D (7 bases). The CDR3 has 16 amino acids. The germline CDR1 and CDR2 sequences are MNHEY and SMNVEV (reference sequence). Written as DNA, the CDR3 is TGTGCCCGCAGTTCCGCCAGGGGGGAAACACTCTACGAGCAGTACTTC. This encodes CARSSARGETLYEQYF.